Following are 26 T cell receptor beta chains from one sample sequenced in a study of blood T cell repertoires in COVID-19. Some clones are missing from TCRdb's copy, which holds only in-frame ones; the method was immunoSEQ multiplex PCR. The table has a few hundred thousand clones, more than 75% seen once. The sample consisted of peripheral blood. The source is a man at least 80 years old with acute or convalescent COVID-19.

The V gene is TRBV5-1, the J gene TRBJ1-2; 9 bases match TRBD1. Per germline, CDR1 SGHRS and CDR2 YFSETQ. The trim removed 4 bases at V and 8 bases at J, leaving 6 bases unmatched. The CDR3 covers 13 residues. This chain's CDR3 is CASSMRTGEGYTF. The CDR3 DNA is TGCGCCAGCAGCATGCGGACAGGGGAGGGCTACACCTTC. Using reference TRBV5-1 and TRBJ1-2 for the parts outside the CDR3, the full variable domain is KAGVTQTPRYLIKTRGQQVTLSCSPISGHRSVSWYQQTPGQGLQFLFEYFSETQRNKGNFPGRFSGRQFSNSRSEMNVSTLELGDSALYLCASSMRTGEGYTFGSGTRLTVV.

The chain recombines TRBV10-1 with TRBJ1-4; 8 positions match TRBD1. Germline V CDR1 and CDR2: WNHNN, SYGVQD (reference sequence). The CDR3 runs 12 residues. Losses at the gene ends were 3 bases for V and 13 bases for J; bases not matched to a gene: 4. CDR3 in DNA: TGCGCCAGCAGTGATCCGGGACAGGTACTGTTTTTT. It yields the protein CASSDPGQVLFF.

This chain links TRBV28 with TRBJ1-2; perhaps TRBD1 as D (5 bases). Germline CDR1 and CDR2: MDHEN and SYDVKM. V lost 6 bases and J 7 bases, leaving 12 bases between the germline ends. The CDR3 is 12 amino acids. The CDR3 loop reads CASRGQGFGYTF. DNA of the CDR3: TGTGCCAGCAGGGGGCAGGGTTTTGGCTACACCTTC.

This chain uses TRBV19 with TRBJ1-4, with D uncertain. V gave up 6 bases and J gave up 7 bases, with 15 bases separating them. There are 14 residues in the CDR3. From germline, CDR1 is LNHDA and CDR2 SQIVND (reference sequence). The CDR3 spells CASRLGTDGEKLFF. The CDR3 DNA is TGTGCCAGTAGATTGGGTACAGATGGTGAAAAACTGTTTTTT.

The chain recombines TRBV27 with TRBJ2-1; 7 bases match TRBD2. CDR3 length: 15 residues. J was trimmed by 0 bases and V by 5 bases; bases with no gene match: 4. The germline V gene encodes CDR1 MNHEY and CDR2 SMNVEV (reference sequence). The CDR3 nucleotides read TGTGCCAGCAGTCGCGGGAGCAGCTCCTACAATGAGCAGTTCTTC. Its protein is CASSRGSSSYNEQFF.

The chain links TRBV25-1 to TRBJ1-2; TRBD1 is a possible D gene (6 bases). This CDR3 is built from 13 residues. Trimming removed 3 bases at V and 8 bases at J, with 13 bases between. Germline loops: CDR1 MGHDK, CDR2 SYGVNS. CDR3 amino acids: CASSDGWGTGYTF. The CDR3 DNA reads TGTGCCAGCAGTGATGGGTGGGGGACAGGCTACACCTTC.

The chain is built from TRBV19 and TRBJ1-1, with D unclear. Trimming took 6 bases from V and 0 from J, leaving 8 bases between them. This CDR3 has 13 amino acids. Germline V gene lookup returns CDR1 LNHDA and CDR2 SQIVND (reference sequence). CDR3: CASRTTVNTEAFF. DNA for the CDR3: TGTGCCAGTAGGACGACTGTGAACACTGAAGCTTTCTTT.

The chain employs TRBV5-1 and TRBJ2-3; maybe TRBD1 (5 bases). V shed 4 bases and J shed 8 bases, with 23 bases lying between them. CDR3 size: 16 residues. Germline V CDR1 and CDR2: SGHRS, YFSETQ. In DNA, the CDR3 is TGCGCCAGCAGCATGGGATACAGGATGGGGTCGGGTACGCAGTATTTT. The encoded protein is CASSMGYRMGSGTQYF. Combining the CDR3 with reference TRBV5-1 and TRBJ2-3 gives the whole variable domain KAGVTQTPRYLIKTRGQQVTLSCSPISGHRSVSWYQQTPGQGLQFLFEYFSETQRNKGNFPGRFSGRQFSNSRSEMNVSTLELGDSALYLCASSMGYRMGSGTQYFGPGTRLTVL.

V gene TRBV3-1 (or the pseudogene TRBV3-2) combines with J gene TRBJ1-3, with 10 bases identical to TRBD1. The V segment lost 0 bases and the J segment 2 bases; nucleotides outside the gene matches: 4. The CDR3 covers 17 residues. Germline V CDR1 and CDR2: LGHDT, YNNKEL (reference sequence). The CDR3 region is CASSQELGQGTGNTIYF. The CDR3 DNA reads TGTGCCAGCAGCCAAGAACTGGGACAGGGGACTGGAAACACCATATATTTT.

This chain uses TRBV28 with TRBJ1-2; unclear D gene. CDR3 length: 15 amino acids. Per germline, CDR1 MDHEN and CDR2 SYDVKM. V was cut by 6 bases and J by 4 bases, with 18 bases left in between. The CDR3 is CASSQPLGLSYGYTF. The CDR3 coding sequence is TGTGCCAGCAGCCAACCTTTGGGCCTCTCCTATGGCTACACCTTC.

The J gene is TRBJ1-4, the V gene TRBV7-9; unclear D gene. This CDR3 contains 13 residues. V lost 5 bases, J lost 7 bases, and 11 bases lay in between. Germline V CDR1 and CDR2: SEHNR, FQNEAQ (reference sequence). The CDR3 region has the DNA TGTGCCAGCAGCACCGGTTCTGGTGAAAAACTGTTTTTT. Protein sequence: CASSTGSGEKLFF.

V gene TRBV6-6 combines with J gene TRBJ2-7; a possible D gene is TRBD2 (6 bases). Trimming took 5 bases from V and 2 from J, leaving 13 bases between them. Germline lookup yields CDR1 MNHNY and CDR2 SVGAGI (reference sequence). The CDR3 has 14 residues. This CDR3 reads CASSGYGGPYEQYF. CDR3 in DNA: TGTGCCAGCAGTGGCTACGGGGGTCCCTACGAGCAGTACTTC.

V and J are TRBV11-3 and TRBJ2-1, with TRBD2 identical over 13 bases. The CDR3 covers 16 residues. The germline CDR1 and CDR2 sequences are SGHNT and YENEEA. V was pared by 0 bases and J by 7 bases, with 3 bases of the junction left unmatched. The CDR3 protein is CASSLELAGGPNEQFF. The CDR3 DNA follows: TGTGCCAGCAGCTTAGAACTAGCGGGAGGGCCTAATGAGCAGTTCTTC.

The chain has TRBV6-5 and TRBJ2-1, with 13 bases identical to TRBD2. Germline CDR1 is MNHEY and CDR2 is SVGAGI. V was pared by 10 bases and J by 7 bases, with 7 bases of the junction left unmatched. This CDR3 region has 14 residues. Written as DNA, the CDR3 is TGTGCCACCCATACTAGCGGGAGGGGGAATGAGCAGTTCTTC. It encodes CATHTSGRGNEQFF.

The V call is TRBV7-2, the J call TRBJ1-1, with D perhaps matching TRBD1 (5 bases). CDR1 and CDR2 (germline): SGHTA, FQGNSA. CDR3 length: 14 residues. Between the trimmed V and J ends, which lost 5 bases and 2 bases, there was a span of 12 bases. The DNA of the CDR3 is TGTGCCAGCAGCCTACAGGCAACTAACACTGAAGCTTTCTTT. Translating gives CASSLQATNTEAFF.

The V gene is TRBV19, the J gene TRBJ2-2; D gene ambiguous. CDR1 is LNHDA and CDR2 is SQIVND in the germline V gene (reference sequence). The germline V and J ends were trimmed by 7 bases and 3 bases, with 9 bases remaining between them. The CDR3 sequence is 13 residues long. CDR3: CASILPDTGELFF. As DNA, the CDR3 is TGTGCCAGTATACTTCCCGACACCGGGGAGCTGTTTTTT.

A word on this clone: One end of the junction fails to match germline, which may point to a read error. This chain's CDR3 is CASSLERNTEAFF. In DNA form, the CDR3 reads TGTGCTAGCAGCTTAGAGAGAAACACTGAAGCTTTCTTT. J is TRBJ1-1 and V is TRBV7-7; the D is unclear. Germline V gives CDR1 SSHAT, CDR2 FNYEAQ (reference sequence). The CDR3 totals 13 residues.

This clone was seen just once. The genes are TRBV23-1 and TRBJ2-3; 9 bases line up with TRBD1. TRBV23-1 is classed as an ORF, of uncertain function. The CDR3 extends over 14 amino acids. J lost 6 bases, V lost 1 base, and 2 bases had no gene match. The CDR3: CASSQYRGLDTQYF. CDR3 nucleotides: TGCGCCAGCAGTCAATACAGGGGGCTGGATACGCAGTATTTT.

The CDR3 DNA is TGTGCCAGCAGTTCTCCCCAGGGTTCCTACTACGAGCAGTACTTC. This codes for CASSSPQGSYYEQYF. V and J are TRBV28 and TRBJ2-7, with TRBD1 as a possible D gene (5 bases). Germline CDR1 reads MDHEN; CDR2 reads SYDVKM. The CDR3 consists of 15 residues. Trimming stripped 4 bases from V and 3 bases from J, with 16 bases between.

The chain joins TRBV5-1 to TRBJ2-6, with a possible D match to TRBD2 (5 bases). CDR3 size: 15 residues. V dropped 4 bases and J dropped 9 bases, with 17 bases sitting between them. Germline V CDR1 and CDR2: SGHRS, YFSETQ. The CDR3 loop reads CASSPSAGLGNVLTF. The DNA of the CDR3 is TGCGCCAGCAGCCCCTCGGCGGGCCTAGGCAACGTCCTGACTTTC.

The V gene is TRBV12-3 or TRBV12-4, the J gene TRBJ1-5, with D possibly being TRBD1 (5 bases). The CDR3 is made up of 13 amino acids. The V gene lost 4 bases and the J gene lost 6 bases, with 10 bases spanning the gap. The CDR3 nucleotides read TGTGCCAGCAGTTGGGGGGAGGCTCAGCCCCAGCATTTT. Its protein is CASSWGEAQPQHF.

This clone turned up a few times. The chain joins TRBV5-1 to TRBJ1-6, with a weak D call TRBD1 (5 bases). The CDR3 has 14 amino acids. Trimming pared 3 bases from V and 7 bases from J, leaving 11 bases between. The germline V gene has CDR1 SGHRS and CDR2 YFSETQ. CDR3 in DNA: TGCGCCAGCAGCTCCCGACAGAACAATTCACCCCTCCACTTT. Translated: CASSSRQNNSPLHF. The full variable domain, in which reference TRBV5-1 and TRBJ1-6 provide the parts outside the CDR3, is KAGVTQTPRYLIKTRGQQVTLSCSPISGHRSVSWYQQTPGQGLQFLFEYFSETQRNKGNFPGRFSGRQFSNSRSEMNVSTLELGDSALYLCASSSRQNNSPLHFGNGTRLTVT.

The gene calls are TRBV19 and TRBJ2-7; perhaps TRBD1 as D (6 bases). The length of the CDR3 is 12 residues. Germline loops: CDR1 LNHDA, CDR2 SQIVND (reference sequence). V was cut by 6 bases and J by 12 bases, with 18 bases left in between. The CDR3: CASSHTGKSLYF. CDR3 nucleotides: TGTGCCAGTAGCCACACAGGGAAAAGTCTGTACTTC.

This clone was recorded only once. The rearrangement links TRBV7-2 to TRBJ1-5; 8 nucleotides line up with TRBD1. Losses at the gene ends were 5 bases for V and 4 bases for J; bases not matched to a gene: 4. The germline V gene has CDR1 SGHTA and CDR2 FQGNSA. The CDR3 extends over 14 amino acids. The CDR3 spells CASSPDRVNQPQHF. The CDR3, as DNA: TGTGCCAGCAGCCCGGACAGGGTAAATCAGCCCCAGCATTTT.

The J gene is TRBJ2-5, the V gene TRBV6-2 or TRBV6-3, with a tentative D call TRBD2 (6 bases). CDR3 length: 14 amino acids. V dropped 2 bases and J dropped 6 bases, with 13 bases sitting between them. Germline V lookup: CDR1 MNHEY, CDR2 SVGEGT. CDR3 DNA: TGTGCCAGCAGTTACGGCGGGACTGGAAAGACCCAGTACTTC. It codes for CASSYGGTGKTQYF.

The V gene is TRBV6-1, the J gene TRBJ1-1; 8 bases align to TRBD1. Per the germline V gene, CDR1 is MNHNS and CDR2 is SASEGT. Trimming at V came to 3 bases and at J to 7 bases, leaving 4 bases not matched to a gene. The CDR3 runs to 13 residues. The CDR3 bases are TGTGCCAGCAGTGAGACAGGGGAGGGTGAAGCTTTCTTT. Amino acid sequence: CASSETGEGEAFF.